What follows is one T cell receptor beta chain and its context. These data originate in a study of T cell changes during pregnancy in multiple sclerosis. CDR1 is LNHDA, CDR2 SQIVND, per germline (reference sequence). V gave up 1 base and J gave up 3 bases, with 11 bases separating them. The CDR3 covers 15 residues. Data came from immunoSEQ multiplex PCR; TCRdb stores just in-frame clones and leaves some out. The profile shows about 59,000 clones, approximately 94% of them singletons. This specimen consisted of CD8+ T cells from peripheral blood mononuclear cells, obtained after pregnancy. The chain employs TRBV19 and TRBJ2-3; D is uncertain. The sequence derives from a female donor with multiple sclerosis, enrolled in a pregnancy study. The CDR3 nucleotides are TGTGCCAGTAGTATAGGCGTCCCCGCGACAGATACGCAGTATTTT. Translating gives CASSIGVPATDTQYF.